Listed below are T cell receptor beta chains from one sample, sequenced in a study of blood T cell repertoires in COVID-19. The protocol was immunoSEQ multiplex PCR, while the TCRdb copy is restricted to in-frame clones and leaves out a portion. The repertoire has tens of thousands of clones, over 80% of them found once; the top ten carry roughly 6.1%. Sample: peripheral blood. These receptors originate from a woman aged 45-60 years with acute or convalescent COVID-19. The CDR3 runs from the conserved cysteine through the conserved F or W.

J: TRBJ2-2; V: TRBV7-3; CDR3: CASSLLLGSTGELFF
J: TRBJ2-3; V: TRBV21-1; CDR3: CASSIASGSPTDKDTQYF
J: TRBJ2-7; V: TRBV5-1; CDR3: CASSLTLRTSGSMEQYF
J: TRBJ1-3; V: TRBV30; CDR3: CAWSETAYNSGNTIYF
J: TRBJ2-5; V: TRBV5-1; CDR3: CASNPGGGETQYF
J: TRBJ1-4; V: TRBV6-1; CDR3: CASSDRTGRNEKLFF
J: TRBJ2-2; V: TRBV6-6; CDR3: CASSYLTGTDRELFF
J: TRBJ1-5; V: TRBV11-2; CDR3: CASSDNRGNQPQHF
J: TRBJ2-7; V: TRBV6-1; CDR3: CASSEARRGAYEQYF
J: TRBJ2-7; V: TRBV30; CDR3: CAWSATSGLSYEQYF
J: TRBJ1-5; V: TRBV30; CDR3: CAWSATAGSQPQHF
J: TRBJ1-1; V: TRBV6-5; CDR3: CASIRRLEANTEAFF
J: TRBJ2-3; V: TRBV7-9; CDR3: CASSILAGVDTQYF
J: TRBJ1-1; V: TRBV5-6; CDR3: CASSLDRRETLNTEAFF
J: TRBJ2-2; V: TRBV6-1; CDR3: CASSEQGTGELFF
J: TRBJ1-5; V: TRBV15; CDR3: CATSEHSYSNQPQHF
J: TRBJ2-1; V: TRBV27; CDR3: CASSPRVAGNSYEQFF
J: TRBJ2-2; V: TRBV28; CDR3: CLAGDTGELFF
J: TRBJ2-3; V: TRBV4-2; CDR3: CASSQSSVGTDTQYF
J: TRBJ1-2; V: TRBV4-3; CDR3: CASSPREGWRGYTF
J: TRBJ2-3; V: TRBV7-9; CDR3: CEGRDPADTQYF
J: TRBJ1-5; V: TRBV19; CDR3: CASSRGQLRLGNQPQHF
J: TRBJ1-4; V: TRBV7-9; CDR3: CASRGAREKLFF
J: TRBJ1-5; V: TRBV7-9; CDR3: CASSTLGQGALGQPQHF
J: TRBJ2-3; V: TRBV9; CDR3: CASSAAPTSGRVTDTQYF
J: TRBJ2-5; V: TRBV25-1; CDR3: CASSGLAGAGETQYF
J: TRBJ2-1; V: TRBV15; CDR3: CATSRDRGLGNEQFF